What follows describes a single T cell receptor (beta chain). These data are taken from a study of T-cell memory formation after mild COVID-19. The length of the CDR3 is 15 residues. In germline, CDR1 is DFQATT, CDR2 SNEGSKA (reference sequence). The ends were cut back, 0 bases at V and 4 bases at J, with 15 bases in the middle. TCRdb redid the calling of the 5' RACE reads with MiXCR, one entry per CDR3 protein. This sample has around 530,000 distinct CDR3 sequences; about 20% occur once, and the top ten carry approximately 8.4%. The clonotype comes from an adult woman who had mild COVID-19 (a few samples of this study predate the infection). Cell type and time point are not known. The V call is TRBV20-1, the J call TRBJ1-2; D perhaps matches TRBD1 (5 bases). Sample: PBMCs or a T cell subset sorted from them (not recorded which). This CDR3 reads CSARDPEGPSYGYTF. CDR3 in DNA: TGCAGTGCTAGAGACCCCGAGGGGCCGTCCTATGGCTACACCTTC.